A selection of T cell receptor beta chains follows, all from one sample in a study of cytomegalovirus exposure and HLA in healthy donors. Assay: immunoSEQ multiplex PCR; the TCRdb copy retains only in-frame clones and omits some. The sample records about 130,000 clones, 85% being singletons. The sequencing sample was made of PBMCs. The source of these receptors is a woman between 25 and 40 years old in good health and CMV-seropositive. Each CDR3 is given with its conserved first and last residue. The D gene is left open where the match is weak. Only some rows state a clone size, as once, few, many or a class for expanded clones.

clone size: NA; V gene: TRBV18; J gene: TRBJ2-2; D gene: NA; CDR3 DNA: TGTGCCAGCTCACCACGCAGCACCGGGGAGCTGTTTTTT; CDR3 protein: CASSPRSTGELFF
clone size: NA; V gene: TRBV19; J gene: TRBJ2-1; D gene: NA; CDR3 DNA: TGTGCCAGTTCTACTACCAGGGGAAATGAGCAGTTCTTC; CDR3 protein: CASSTTRGNEQFF
clone size: NA; V gene: TRBV7-9; J gene: TRBJ1-1; D gene: TRBD1; CDR3 DNA: TGTGCCAGCAGCCAGGGACAGGGGAACACTGAAGCTTTCTTT; CDR3 protein: CASSQGQGNTEAFF
clone size: NA; V gene: TRBV5-1; J gene: TRBJ1-1; D gene: NA; CDR3 DNA: TGCGCCAGCAGCCCGGGGAACACTGAAGCTTTCTTT; CDR3 protein: CASSPGNTEAFF
clone size: NA; V gene: TRBV9; J gene: TRBJ2-7; D gene: TRBD1; CDR3 DNA: TGTGCCAGCAGCTTGGGGGGACAGGGGGGAGTCGAGCAGTACTTC; CDR3 protein: CASSLGGQGGVEQYF
clone size: NA; V gene: TRBV6-6; J gene: TRBJ2-1; D gene: NA; CDR3 DNA: TGTGCCAGCAGTTCCTTCGATGAGCAGTTCTTC; CDR3 protein: CASSSFDEQFF
clone size: NA; V gene: TRBV7-3; J gene: TRBJ1-1; D gene: TRBD1; CDR3 DNA: TGTGCCAGCAGCCTTACAGGGGGAACTGAAGCTTTCTTT; CDR3 protein: CASSLTGGTEAFF
clone size: NA; V gene: TRBV9; J gene: TRBJ2-1; D gene: TRBD2; CDR3 DNA: TGTGCCAGCAGCGTAGTCCCGGAGCGGGAGGGCCGGGACCAACACTACAATGAGCAGTTCTTC; CDR3 protein: CASSVVPEREGRDQHYNEQFF
clone size: few; V gene: TRBV18; J gene: TRBJ1-1; D gene: NA; CDR3 DNA: TGTGCCAGCTCACCAAGAGGACAGACTGAAGCTTTCTTT; CDR3 protein: CASSPRGQTEAFF
clone size: NA; V gene: TRBV28; J gene: TRBJ2-6; D gene: NA; CDR3 DNA: TGTGCCAGCAGACTTGGCAGGCAGGACGTCCTGACTTTC; CDR3 protein: CASRLGRQDVLTF
clone size: NA; V gene: TRBV9; J gene: TRBJ1-4; D gene: TRBD1; CDR3 DNA: TGTGCCAGCAGCGAGCGACAGGGGGCTGGCGAAAAACTGTTTTTT; CDR3 protein: CASSERQGAGEKLFF
clone size: NA; V gene: TRBV18; J gene: TRBJ1-2; D gene: NA; CDR3 DNA: TGTGCCAGCTCAACCAACCAGGCAGGGTTGGACGGCTACACCTTC; CDR3 protein: CASSTNQAGLDGYTF
clone size: once; V gene: TRBV7-3; J gene: TRBJ2-1; D gene: NA; CDR3 DNA: TGTGCCAGCAGCTTAACGCTGGAGGGGGCCAGCTCCTACAATGAGCAGTTCTTC; CDR3 protein: CASSLTLEGASSYNEQFF
clone size: NA; V gene: TRBV5-6; J gene: TRBJ2-7; D gene: TRBD1; CDR3 DNA: TGTGCCAGCAGCTTGGAGGAGACAGGGATGGCCCCCTACGAGCAGTACTTC; CDR3 protein: CASSLEETGMAPYEQYF
clone size: NA; V gene: TRBV5-4; J gene: TRBJ2-1; D gene: TRBD2; CDR3 DNA: TGTGCCAGCACCCGGGGACTAGCGGGAGACAATGAGCAGTTCTTC; CDR3 protein: CASTRGLAGDNEQFF
clone size: NA; V gene: TRBV7-3; J gene: TRBJ2-2; D gene: TRBD2; CDR3 DNA: TGTGCCAGCAGCTTAATGCGGCCGGGGGGATCACCCGGGGAGCTGTTTTTT; CDR3 protein: CASSLMRPGGSPGELFF
clone size: NA; V gene: TRBV30; J gene: TRBJ1-2; D gene: NA; CDR3 DNA: TGTGCCTCGAGGGAGGGGCGAGGCTACACCTTC; CDR3 protein: CASREGRGYTF
clone size: NA; V gene: TRBV6-1; J gene: TRBJ2-6; D gene: NA; CDR3 DNA: TGTGCCAGCGGGACTGCTGGGGCCAACGTCCTGACTTTC; CDR3 protein: CASGTAGANVLTF
clone size: NA; V gene: TRBV19; J gene: TRBJ1-2; D gene: NA; CDR3 DNA: TGTGCCAGTAGAACCGGTCCCTCCTATGGCTACACCTTC; CDR3 protein: CASRTGPSYGYTF
clone size: few; V gene: TRBV5-5; J gene: TRBJ1-2; D gene: TRBD1; CDR3 DNA: TGTGCCAGCAGCGTCGCAGGGGGGAGCTATGGCTACACCTTC; CDR3 protein: CASSVAGGSYGYTF
clone size: NA; V gene: TRBV5-1; J gene: TRBJ2-3; D gene: TRBD2; CDR3 DNA: TGCGCCAGCAGCAGCGGGAGGGACGCTAGCACAGATACGCAGTATTTT; CDR3 protein: CASSSGRDASTDTQYF
clone size: NA; V gene: TRBV28; J gene: TRBJ1-1; D gene: TRBD1; CDR3 DNA: TGTGCCAGCAGTCTCTCAGGGGGCACTGAAGCTTTCTTT; CDR3 protein: CASSLSGGTEAFF
clone size: NA; V gene: TRBV5-1; J gene: TRBJ2-1; D gene: TRBD1; CDR3 DNA: TGCGCCAGCAGCTTGGCCCCCTTACAGGGGGTCACTTGGGGGAAGAGCTACAATGAGCAGTTCTTC; CDR3 protein: CASSLAPLQGVTWGKSYNEQFF
clone size: NA; V gene: TRBV6-6; J gene: TRBJ1-1; D gene: TRBD1; CDR3 DNA: TGTGCCAGCACAGGGGGCAACACTGAAGCTTTCTTT; CDR3 protein: CASTGGNTEAFF
clone size: NA; V gene: TRBV18; J gene: TRBJ2-1; D gene: TRBD2; CDR3 DNA: TGTGCCAGCTCACCCCTAGCGGGAGGGAGAAATGAGCAGTTCTTC; CDR3 protein: CASSPLAGGRNEQFF